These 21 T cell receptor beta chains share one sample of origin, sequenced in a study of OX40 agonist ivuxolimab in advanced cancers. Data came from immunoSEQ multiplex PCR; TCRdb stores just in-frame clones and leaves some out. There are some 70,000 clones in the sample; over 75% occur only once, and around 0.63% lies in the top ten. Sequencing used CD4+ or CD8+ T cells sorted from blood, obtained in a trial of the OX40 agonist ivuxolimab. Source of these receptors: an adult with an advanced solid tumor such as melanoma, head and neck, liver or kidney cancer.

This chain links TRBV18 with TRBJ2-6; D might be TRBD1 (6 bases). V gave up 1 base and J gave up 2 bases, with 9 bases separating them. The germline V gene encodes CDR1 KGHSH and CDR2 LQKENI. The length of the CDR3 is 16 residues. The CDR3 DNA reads TGTGCCAGCTCACCACTTGGGGACACTGGGGCCAACGTCCTGACTTTC. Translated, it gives CASSPLGDTGANVLTF.

CDR3 region: CASSERGHYGYTF. In DNA form, the CDR3 reads TGTGCCAGCAGTGAAAGGGGGCACTATGGCTACACCTTC. The gene calls are TRBV25-1 and TRBJ1-2; 7 bases are shared with TRBD1. Losses at the gene ends were 2 bases for V and 3 bases for J; bases not matched to a gene: 0. The CDR3 has 13 residues. Germline V CDR1 and CDR2: MGHDK, SYGVNS.

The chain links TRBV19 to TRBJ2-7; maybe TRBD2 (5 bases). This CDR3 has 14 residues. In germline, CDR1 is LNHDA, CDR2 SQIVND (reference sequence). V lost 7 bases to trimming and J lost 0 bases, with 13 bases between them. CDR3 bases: TGTGCCAGTAAAGTAGCGTATACCTCCTACGAGCAGTACTTC. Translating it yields CASKVAYTSYEQYF.

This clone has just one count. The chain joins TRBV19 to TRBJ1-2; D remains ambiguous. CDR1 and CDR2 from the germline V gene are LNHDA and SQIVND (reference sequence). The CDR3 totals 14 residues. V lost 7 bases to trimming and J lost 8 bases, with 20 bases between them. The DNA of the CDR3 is TGTGCCAGTACCCCCACGATGGCGGGGAAAGGCTACACCTTC. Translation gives CASTPTMAGKGYTF.

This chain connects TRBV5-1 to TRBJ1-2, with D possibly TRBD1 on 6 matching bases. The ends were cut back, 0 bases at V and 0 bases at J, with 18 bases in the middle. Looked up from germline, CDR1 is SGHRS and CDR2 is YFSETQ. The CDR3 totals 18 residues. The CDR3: CASSLANEGGAANYGYTF. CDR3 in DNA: TGCGCCAGCAGCTTGGCCAATGAGGGGGGGGCAGCTAACTATGGCTACACCTTC.

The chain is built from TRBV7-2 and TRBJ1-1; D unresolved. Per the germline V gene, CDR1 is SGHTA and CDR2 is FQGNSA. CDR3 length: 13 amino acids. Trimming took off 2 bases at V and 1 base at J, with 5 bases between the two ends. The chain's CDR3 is CASSLRENTEAFF. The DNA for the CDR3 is TGTGCCAGCAGCTTAAGAGAGAACACTGAAGCTTTCTTT.

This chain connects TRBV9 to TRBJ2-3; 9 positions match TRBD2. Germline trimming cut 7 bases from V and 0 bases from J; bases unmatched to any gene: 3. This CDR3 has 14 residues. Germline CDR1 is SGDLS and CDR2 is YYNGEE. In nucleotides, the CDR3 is TGTGCCAGCTCGCTAGCGGGGAGCACAGATACGCAGTATTTT. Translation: CASSLAGSTDTQYF.

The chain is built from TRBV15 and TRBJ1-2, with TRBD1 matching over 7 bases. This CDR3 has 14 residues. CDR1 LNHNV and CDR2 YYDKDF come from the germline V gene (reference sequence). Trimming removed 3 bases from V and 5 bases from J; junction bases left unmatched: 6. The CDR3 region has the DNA TGTGCCACCAGCAGGGACAGGACACAGTATGGCTACACCTTC. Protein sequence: CATSRDRTQYGYTF.

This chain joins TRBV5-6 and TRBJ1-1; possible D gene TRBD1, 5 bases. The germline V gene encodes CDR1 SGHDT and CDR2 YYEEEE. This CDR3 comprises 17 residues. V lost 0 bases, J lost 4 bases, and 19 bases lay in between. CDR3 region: CASSLVGGTVLGTEAFF. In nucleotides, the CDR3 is TGTGCCAGCAGCTTGGTTGGGGGAACCGTCCTGGGCACTGAAGCTTTCTTT.

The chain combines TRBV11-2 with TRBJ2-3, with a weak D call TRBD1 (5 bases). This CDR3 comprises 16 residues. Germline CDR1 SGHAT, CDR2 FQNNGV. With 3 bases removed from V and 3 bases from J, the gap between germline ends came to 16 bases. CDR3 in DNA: TGTGCCAGCAGCTTGGTCTCTGGGGCTCGTACAGATACGCAGTATTTT. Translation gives CASSLVSGARTDTQYF.

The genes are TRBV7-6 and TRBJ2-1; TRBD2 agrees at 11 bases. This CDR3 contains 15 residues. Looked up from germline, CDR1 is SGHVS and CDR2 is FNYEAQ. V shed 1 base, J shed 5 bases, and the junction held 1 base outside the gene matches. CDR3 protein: CASSLGLAGNNEQFF. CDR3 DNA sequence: TGTGCCAGCAGCTTAGGACTAGCGGGGAACAATGAGCAGTTCTTC.

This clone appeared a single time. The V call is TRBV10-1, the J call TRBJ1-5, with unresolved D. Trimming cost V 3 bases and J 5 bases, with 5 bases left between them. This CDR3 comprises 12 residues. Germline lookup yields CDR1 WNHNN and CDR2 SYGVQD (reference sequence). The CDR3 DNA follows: TGCGCCAGCAGTGATCTAGATCAGCCCCAGCATTTT. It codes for CASSDLDQPQHF.

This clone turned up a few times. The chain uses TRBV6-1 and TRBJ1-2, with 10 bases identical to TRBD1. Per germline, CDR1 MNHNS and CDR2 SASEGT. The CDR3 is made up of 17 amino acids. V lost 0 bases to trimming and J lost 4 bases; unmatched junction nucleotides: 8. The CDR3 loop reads CASSEALGTGAVYGYTF. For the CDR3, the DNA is TGTGCCAGCAGTGAAGCTCTGGGGACAGGGGCGGTCTATGGCTACACCTTC.

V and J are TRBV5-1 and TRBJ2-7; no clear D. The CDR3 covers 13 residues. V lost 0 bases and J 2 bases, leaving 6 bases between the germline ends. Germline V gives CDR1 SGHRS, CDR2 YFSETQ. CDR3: CASSLVSPYEQYF. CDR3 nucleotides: TGCGCCAGCAGCTTGGTATCCCCCTACGAGCAGTACTTC. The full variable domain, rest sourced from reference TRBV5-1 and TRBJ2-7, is KAGVTQTPRYLIKTRGQQVTLSCSPISGHRSVSWYQQTPGQGLQFLFEYFSETQRNKGNFPGRFSGRQFSNSRSEMNVSTLELGDSALYLCASSLVSPYEQYFGPGTRLTVT.

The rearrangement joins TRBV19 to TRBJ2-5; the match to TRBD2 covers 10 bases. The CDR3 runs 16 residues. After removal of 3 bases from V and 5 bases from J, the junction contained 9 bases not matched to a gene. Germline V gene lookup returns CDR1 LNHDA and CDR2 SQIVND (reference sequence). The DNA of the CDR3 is TGTGCCAGTAGTATCCAGCGGGGGGGCTTGCGGGAGACCCAGTACTTC. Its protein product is CASSIQRGGLRETQYF. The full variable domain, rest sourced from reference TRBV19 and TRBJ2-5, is DGGITQSPKYLFRKEGQNVTLSCEQNLNHDAMYWYRQDPGQGLRLIYYSQIVNDFQKGDIAEGYSVSREKKESFPLTVTSAQKNPTAFYLCASSIQRGGLRETQYFGPGTRLLVL.

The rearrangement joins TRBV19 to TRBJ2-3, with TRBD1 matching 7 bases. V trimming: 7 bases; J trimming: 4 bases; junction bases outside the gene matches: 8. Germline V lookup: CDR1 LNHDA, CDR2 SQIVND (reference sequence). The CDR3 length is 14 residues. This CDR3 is CASTLGQNSDTQYF. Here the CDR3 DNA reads TGTGCCAGTACCCTGGGACAGAACTCAGATACGCAGTATTTT.

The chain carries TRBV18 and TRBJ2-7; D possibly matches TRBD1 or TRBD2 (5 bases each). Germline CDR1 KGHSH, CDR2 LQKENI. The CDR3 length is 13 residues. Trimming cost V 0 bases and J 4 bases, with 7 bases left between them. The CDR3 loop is CASSPPGAYEQYF. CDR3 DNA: TGTGCCAGCTCACCACCCGGGGCTTACGAGCAGTACTTC.

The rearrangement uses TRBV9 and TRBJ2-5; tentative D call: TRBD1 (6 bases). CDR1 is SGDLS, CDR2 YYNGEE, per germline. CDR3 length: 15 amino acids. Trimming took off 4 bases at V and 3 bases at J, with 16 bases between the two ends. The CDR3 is CASSRSRGEEETQYF. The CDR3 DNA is TGTGCCAGCAGCCGTAGCAGGGGAGAGGAAGAGACCCAGTACTTC.

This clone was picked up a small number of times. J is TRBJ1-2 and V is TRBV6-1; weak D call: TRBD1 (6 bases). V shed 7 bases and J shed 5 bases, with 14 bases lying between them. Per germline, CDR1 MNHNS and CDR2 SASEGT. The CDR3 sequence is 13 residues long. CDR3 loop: CASNIRQVYGYTF. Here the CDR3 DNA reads TGTGCCAGCAATATCCGACAGGTTTATGGCTACACCTTC.

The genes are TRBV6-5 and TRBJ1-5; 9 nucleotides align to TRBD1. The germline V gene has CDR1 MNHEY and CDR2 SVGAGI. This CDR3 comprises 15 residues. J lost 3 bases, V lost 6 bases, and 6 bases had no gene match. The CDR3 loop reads CASRPRDRDNQPQHF. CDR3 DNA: TGTGCCAGCAGGCCCCGGGACAGGGACAATCAGCCCCAGCATTTT.

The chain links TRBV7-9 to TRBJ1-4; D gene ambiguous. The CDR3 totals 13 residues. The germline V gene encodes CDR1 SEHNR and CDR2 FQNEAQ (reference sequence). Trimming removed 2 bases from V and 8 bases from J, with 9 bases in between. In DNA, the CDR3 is TGTGCCAGCAGCTTAATGGCGGGCGAAAAACTGTTTTTT. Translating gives CASSLMAGEKLFF.